Below, one T cell receptor beta chain is given with its context. Its antigen is still unknown. CDR1 and CDR2 (germline): SQVTM, ANQGSEA. The CDR3 is made up of 11 amino acids. Each TRB cDNA library was prepared by 5' RACE (with UMI labels). TCRdb reanalyzed the 5' RACE reads, giving one entry per CDR3 protein sequence and no DNA. The sample data list 37,000 or so distinct CDR3 sequences. This sample stems from a study of CXCR3-negative and CXCR3-positive naive CD8 T cells. The study, taken as a whole, reports: Expression of CXCR3 was partially reduced after cryopreservation, and fresh PBMCs were used in most assays.

What was sequenced was memory CD8+ T cells from blood. This clonotype was sampled from a human donor in good health. Some clones in this sample may be carry-over from other donors' samples. This chain connects TRBV29-1 to TRBJ2-1. CDR3 region: CSVEGYNEQFF.